In this sample, the clone carrying this TCR beta chain turned up a few times. Its cognate antigen is unknown. These data are taken from a study of beta chain features in type 1 diabetes. Germline V lookup: CDR1 SGHRS, CDR2 YFSETQ. The ends lost 0 bases at V and 7 bases at J; junction bases unmatched: 7. The CDR3 runs to 16 residues. Whole-study findings and limits: Across patients, naive, central memory and Treg TCRB repertoires exhibited apparently greater similarity than was observed across healthy donors.

Donors underwent one heparinised blood draw, 100 to 150 mL on average. As every portion of the isolated RNA was reverse transcribed, the sequencing read expressed TCRB transcripts. TCRdb's copy holds only in-frame clones and misses some; the assay was immunoSEQ multiplex PCR. Of tens of thousands of clones listed, 59% are singletons. The TCR was taken from a woman under 30 in good health. Sequencing input: Tregs from blood. The chain uses TRBV5-1 and TRBJ1-4; TRBD1 matches at 9 bases. Here the CDR3 reads CASSLAGTGMTEKLFF. The CDR3 DNA reads TGCGCCAGCAGCTTGGCCGGGACAGGGATGACTGAAAAACTGTTTTTT.